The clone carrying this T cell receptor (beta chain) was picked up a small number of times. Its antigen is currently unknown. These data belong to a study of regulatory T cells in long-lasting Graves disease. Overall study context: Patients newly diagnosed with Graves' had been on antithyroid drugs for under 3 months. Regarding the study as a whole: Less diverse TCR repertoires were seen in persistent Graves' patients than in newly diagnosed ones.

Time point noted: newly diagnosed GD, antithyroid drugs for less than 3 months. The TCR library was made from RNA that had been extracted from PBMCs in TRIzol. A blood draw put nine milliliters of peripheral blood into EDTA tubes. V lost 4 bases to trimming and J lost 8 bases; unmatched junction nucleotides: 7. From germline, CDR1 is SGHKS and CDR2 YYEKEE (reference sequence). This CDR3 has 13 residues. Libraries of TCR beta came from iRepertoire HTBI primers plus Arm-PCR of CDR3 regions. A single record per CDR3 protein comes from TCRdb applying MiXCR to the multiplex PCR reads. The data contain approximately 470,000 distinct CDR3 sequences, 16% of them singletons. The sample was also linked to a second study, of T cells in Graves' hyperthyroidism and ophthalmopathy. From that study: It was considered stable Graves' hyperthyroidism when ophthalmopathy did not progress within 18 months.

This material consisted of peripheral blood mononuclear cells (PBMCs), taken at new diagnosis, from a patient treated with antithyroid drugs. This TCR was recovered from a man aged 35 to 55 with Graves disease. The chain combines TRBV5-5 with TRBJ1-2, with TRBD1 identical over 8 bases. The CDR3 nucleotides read TGTGCCAGCAGCAGCTGGACAGGGAGCGGCTACACCTTC. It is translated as CASSSWTGSGYTF.